This entry lists 22 T cell receptor beta chains sequenced from one sample in a study of T cells in Graves' hyperthyroidism and ophthalmopathy. Amplification of TCR beta CDR3 regions used RNA as the template. The TCR CDR3 first-round RT-PCR relied on the HTBI primer set. MiXCR, run by TCRdb on the multiplex PCR reads, gives a single entry per CDR3 protein. The profile shows roughly 500,000 distinct CDR3 sequences, roughly 22% of them singletons. Source material: blood. Receptors originate from a woman in her 70s with Graves' ophthalmopathy.

This clonotype was picked up a small number of times. The chain carries TRBV5-1 and TRBJ2-1; D is perhaps TRBD1 (5 bases). V lost 6 bases and J lost 9, with 19 bases in between. The CDR3 is made up of 14 amino acids. Per germline, CDR1 SGHRS and CDR2 YFSETQ. This CDR3 is CASTSSQGKREQFF. The CDR3 nucleotides are TGCGCCAGCACCTCCTCCCAGGGAAAGCGTGAGCAGTTCTTC.

The rearrangement joins TRBV5-1 to TRBJ2-7, with a weak D call TRBD1 (5 bases). The V and J ends lost 4 bases and 5 bases respectively, with 13 bases between them. Germline values: CDR1 SGHRS, CDR2 YFSETQ. The CDR3 is 13 residues long. CDR3: CASSRLGPNEQYF. CDR3 nucleotide sequence: TGCGCCAGCAGCCGACTGGGGCCCAACGAGCAGTACTTC.

This clonotype was observed a few times. The chain combines TRBV7-9 with TRBJ2-7; no clear D. Trimming shortened V by 1 base and J by 3 bases, and 13 bases separated the two germline ends. This CDR3 has 15 residues. Per the germline V gene, CDR1 is SEHNR and CDR2 is FQNEAQ (reference sequence). CDR3 DNA: TGTGCCAGCAGCTTAGTAGAACAGTTGGGCTACGAGCAGTACTTC. Amino acids: CASSLVEQLGYEQYF.

This clonotype was seen many times. The chain carries TRBV29-1 and TRBJ2-7, with D tentatively TRBD1 (6 bases). The CDR3 totals 13 residues. CDR1 is SQVTM and CDR2 is ANQGSEA in the germline V gene. The ends were cut back, 6 bases at V and 2 bases at J, with 14 bases in the middle. The CDR3 bases are TGCAGCGTCGTCGCAGGGGCCACCTACGAGCAGTACTTC. It yields the protein CSVVAGATYEQYF.

This clonotype was picked up a small number of times. The V and J genes are TRBV20-1 and TRBJ2-3; D remains unclear. Trimming pared 1 base from V and 2 bases from J, leaving 7 bases between. This CDR3 is 13 amino acids long. Germline CDR1 and CDR2: DFQATT and SNEGSKA (reference sequence). The CDR3 loop is CSARVAPTDTQYF. The CDR3 DNA sequence: TGCAGTGCTAGAGTCGCACCCACAGATACGCAGTATTTT.

This sequence joins TRBV3-1 and TRBJ1-1, with a weak D call TRBD1 (6 bases). Trimming took off 4 bases at V and 0 bases at J, with 9 bases between the two ends. CDR1 and CDR2 (germline): LGHDT, YNNKEL (reference sequence). CDR3 size: 14 residues. The CDR3 bases are TGTGCCAGCAGCCGGGACACTATGAACACTGAAGCTTTCTTT. Amino acids: CASSRDTMNTEAFF.

The rearrangement links TRBV14 to TRBJ1-5; maybe TRBD1 (5 bases). V was trimmed by 6 bases and J by 2 bases, leaving 11 bases between them. Germline values: CDR1 SGHDN, CDR2 FVKESK. This CDR3 comprises 14 residues. CDR3 in amino acids: CASSQLGGNQPQHF. CDR3 coding DNA: TGTGCCAGCAGTCAGCTAGGGGGCAATCAGCCCCAGCATTTT.

The chain combines TRBV7-6 with TRBJ2-1; perhaps TRBD2 as D (6 bases). The CDR3 covers 15 residues. V gave up 1 base and J gave up 2 bases, with 9 bases separating them. CDR1 and CDR2 (germline): SGHVS, FNYEAQ. The CDR3 DNA sequence: TGTGCCAGCAGCTTAGAAGCGGGCCCCTACAATGAGCAGTTCTTC. Encoded protein: CASSLEAGPYNEQFF.

This clonotype has a count of ten or more. This chain joins TRBV28 and TRBJ1-4; D gene unclear. CDR1 is MDHEN, CDR2 SYDVKM, per germline. Trimming stripped 5 bases from V and 0 bases from J, with 7 bases between. This CDR3 is built from 14 residues. In DNA, the CDR3 is TGTGCCAGCAGTAGACCGGCAACTAATGAAAAACTGTTTTTT. Translating it yields CASSRPATNEKLFF.

This rearrangement joins TRBV7-2 to TRBJ1-1; D is undetermined. V lost 1 base and J 0 bases, leaving 15 bases between the germline ends. This CDR3 contains 17 residues. Germline lookup yields CDR1 SGHTA and CDR2 FQGNSA. The CDR3 loop is CASSLGRGFSMNTEAFF. CDR3 sequence (DNA): TGTGCCAGCAGCTTAGGACGGGGATTTTCTATGAACACTGAAGCTTTCTTT.

The genes are TRBV3-1 and TRBJ1-1; D is possibly TRBD1 (5 bases). The germline V gene encodes CDR1 LGHDT and CDR2 YNNKEL (reference sequence). The germline V and J ends were trimmed by 6 bases and 5 bases, with 16 bases remaining between them. The CDR3 extends over 14 amino acids. DNA of the CDR3: TGTGCCAGCAGACTAACCGGGGCCCAGACTGAAGCTTTCTTT. It yields the protein CASRLTGAQTEAFF.

The chain carries TRBV7-3 and TRBJ2-1; a weak D match, TRBD2 (6 bases). Germline values: CDR1 SGHTA, CDR2 FQGTGA. CDR3 size: 13 residues. Deletions cut 5 bases from V and 8 bases from J, with 13 bases between. CDR3 sequence: CASSATSMHEQFF. DNA for the CDR3: TGTGCCAGCAGCGCAACTAGCATGCATGAGCAGTTCTTC.

Only a few counts were recorded for this clonotype. V gene TRBV29-1 combines with J gene TRBJ2-7; weak D call: TRBD2 (5 bases). The CDR3 is 13 amino acids. CDR1 is SQVTM, CDR2 ANQGSEA, per germline. Trimming pared 1 base from V and 3 bases from J, leaving 10 bases between. The CDR3 nucleotides are TGCAGCGTTGAAGGGGCACTAGACTACGAGCAGTACTTC. Its translation is CSVEGALDYEQYF.

CDR3 region: CAWGEYRDRGYTF. CDR3 DNA sequence: TGTGCCTGGGGGGAATACCGGGACAGGGGCTACACCTTC. The V call is TRBV30, the J call TRBJ1-2, with TRBD1 identical over 8 bases. In germline, CDR1 is GTSNPN, CDR2 SVGIG (reference sequence). This CDR3 is built from 13 residues. With V trimmed by 5 bases and J by 8 bases, 10 bases remained unmatched.

This chain connects TRBV19 to TRBJ2-7; tentative D call: TRBD2 (6 bases). Trimming left V 6 bases short and J 6 bases short, with 18 bases between. CDR3 length: 14 amino acids. Germline V gene lookup returns CDR1 LNHDA and CDR2 SQIVND (reference sequence). This chain's CDR3 is CASSEVGGSGEQYF. The CDR3 bases are TGTGCCAGTAGCGAGGTGGGTGGTAGCGGCGAGCAGTACTTC. The complete variable domain, with remaining parts taken from reference TRBV19 and TRBJ2-7, reads DGGITQSPKYLFRKEGQNVTLSCEQNLNHDAMYWYRQDPGQGLRLIYYSQIVNDFQKGDIAEGYSVSREKKESFPLTVTSAQKNPTAFYLCASSEVGGSGEQYFGPGTRLTVT.

This clonotype was detected only a few times. This sequence joins TRBV2 and TRBJ1-2; D uncertain. CDR3 length: 14 amino acids. The germline V gene encodes CDR1 SNHLY and CDR2 FYNNEI. The V end was cut by 6 bases, the J end by 4 bases, with 15 bases between. The CDR3 loop reads CASRNLRGFYGYTF. CDR3 DNA sequence: TGTGCCAGCAGGAATCTGCGGGGATTCTATGGCTACACCTTC.

This chain joins TRBV30 and TRBJ2-7; D is possibly TRBD2 (6 bases). Germline assignment: CDR1 GTSNPN and CDR2 SVGIG (reference sequence). The CDR3 covers 13 residues. Trimming pared 2 bases from V and 4 bases from J, leaving 12 bases between. CDR3 loop: CAWSTTLAYEQYF. In nucleotides, the CDR3 is TGTGCCTGGAGTACAACCCTAGCGTACGAGCAGTACTTC.

This chain links TRBV12-3 or TRBV12-4 with TRBJ1-1; D gene ambiguous. CDR3 length: 16 residues. V gave up 2 bases and J gave up 4 bases, with 17 bases separating them. In nucleotides, the CDR3 is TGTGCCAGCAGTTTAACTCACGCAACGGGGAGCACTGAAGCTTTCTTT. Translation gives CASSLTHATGSTEAFF.

This clonotype was seen only a few times. This chain joins TRBV4-3 and TRBJ2-7, with TRBD2 matching over 9 bases. After removal of 0 bases from V and 0 bases from J, the junction contained 6 bases not matched to a gene. CDR1 and CDR2 (germline): LGHNA, YSLEER. The CDR3 is 17 residues long. Here the CDR3 DNA reads TGCGCCAGCAGCCAAGATCCCCCTAGCGGGGTCTCCTACGAGCAGTACTTC. This gives the protein CASSQDPPSGVSYEQYF.

In its sample, this clonotype was seen a few times. The chain recombines TRBV3-1 with TRBJ2-2; perhaps TRBD2 as D (6 bases). CDR3 length: 18 amino acids. From germline, CDR1 is LGHDT and CDR2 YNNKEL (reference sequence). With 2 bases removed from V and 2 bases from J, the gap between germline ends came to 18 bases. The CDR3: CASSQPLTGTRNTGELFF. CDR3 bases: TGTGCCAGCAGCCAACCACTCACCGGGACTCGTAACACCGGGGAGCTGTTTTTT.

The chain uses TRBV12-3 or TRBV12-4 and TRBJ1-1; D is possibly TRBD1 (6 bases). V dropped 3 bases and J dropped 2 bases, with 10 bases sitting between them. The CDR3 consists of 14 residues. The CDR3 sequence is CASSFQGLNTEAFF. The CDR3 bases are TGTGCCAGCAGTTTTCAGGGGCTAAACACTGAAGCTTTCTTT.

This clonotype was seen only a few times. The chain has TRBV2 and TRBJ2-7; D uncertain. The CDR3 is 12 residues long. V gave up 9 bases and J gave up 0 bases, with 9 bases separating them. CDR1 and CDR2 from the germline V gene are SNHLY and FYNNEI. For the CDR3, the DNA is TGTGCCAGTAGGCTGAGCTCCTACGAGCAGTACTTC. Protein product: CASRLSSYEQYF. Full variable domain (missing parts from reference TRBV2 and TRBJ2-7): EPEVTQTPSHQVTQMGQEVILRCVPISNHLYFYWYRQILGQKVEFLVSFYNNEISEKSEIFDDQFSVERPDGSNFTLKIRSTKLEDSAMYFCASRLSSYEQYFGPGTRLTVT.